This T cell receptor beta chain was retrieved from a study of beta chain features in type 1 diabetes. Overall study findings and caveats: For cells with high TCR expression, cDNA sequencing could yield over-representation.

The isolated RNA, all of it, was reverse transcribed, so expressed TCRB transcripts were what got sequenced. The average read count of naive, central memory and regulatory T cell samples was some 3.5 million. The method was immunoSEQ multiplex PCR; TCRdb's version includes in-frame clones alone and lacks a portion of them. The repertoire includes under 450,000 clones, over 11% of them detected once, and 0.03% to 0.04% sits in the top ten. CD45RO/CCR7/CD25/CD127/CD95/CD27 separated CD4+ naive, central memory, regulatory and stem cell-like memory cells by sorting. In its sample, this clone was seen a few times. Its antigen is not identified. Germline lookup yields CDR1 MNHEY and CDR2 SVGAGI. Trimming left V 2 bases short and J 9 bases short, with 17 bases between. CDR3 length equals 15 residues.

The receptor's source is a man aged 25 to 45 in good health. The chain uses TRBV6-5 and TRBJ2-1; D gene unclear. The sample was naive CD4+ T cells from blood. The CDR3 region has the DNA TGTGCCAGCAGTTACGCCCCTTTTAGAGGCGCTGAGCAGTTCTTC. This sequence encodes CASSYAPFRGAEQFF.